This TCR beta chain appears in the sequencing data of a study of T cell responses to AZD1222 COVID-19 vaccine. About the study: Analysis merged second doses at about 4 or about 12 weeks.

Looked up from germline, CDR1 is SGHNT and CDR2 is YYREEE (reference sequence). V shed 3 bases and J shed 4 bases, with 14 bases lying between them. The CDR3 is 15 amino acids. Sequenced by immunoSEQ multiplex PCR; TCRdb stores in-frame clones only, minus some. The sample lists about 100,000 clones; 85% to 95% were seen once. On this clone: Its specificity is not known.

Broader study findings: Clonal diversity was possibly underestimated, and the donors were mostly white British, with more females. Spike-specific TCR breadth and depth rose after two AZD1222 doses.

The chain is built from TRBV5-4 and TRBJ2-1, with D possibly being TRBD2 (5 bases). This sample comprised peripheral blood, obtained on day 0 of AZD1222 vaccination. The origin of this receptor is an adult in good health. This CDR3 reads CASSSSLGAYNEQFF. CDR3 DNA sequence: TGTGCCAGCAGCTCGTCACTAGGAGCTTACAATGAGCAGTTCTTC.